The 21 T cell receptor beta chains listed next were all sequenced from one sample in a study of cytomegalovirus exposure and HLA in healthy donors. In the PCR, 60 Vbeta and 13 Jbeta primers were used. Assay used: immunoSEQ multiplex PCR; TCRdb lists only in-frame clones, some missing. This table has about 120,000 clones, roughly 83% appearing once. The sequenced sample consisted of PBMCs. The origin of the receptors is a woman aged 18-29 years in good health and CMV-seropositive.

The CDR3 loop reads CASSSGLANSYNEQFF. The CDR3 nucleotides are TGTGCCAGCAGCTCCGGACTAGCTAACTCCTACAATGAGCAGTTCTTC. The chain employs TRBV5-5 and TRBJ2-1; 8 bases line up with TRBD2. J lost 0 bases, V lost 3 bases, and 5 bases had no gene match. The CDR3 sequence is 16 residues long. Germline CDR1 reads SGHKS; CDR2 reads YYEKEE (reference sequence).

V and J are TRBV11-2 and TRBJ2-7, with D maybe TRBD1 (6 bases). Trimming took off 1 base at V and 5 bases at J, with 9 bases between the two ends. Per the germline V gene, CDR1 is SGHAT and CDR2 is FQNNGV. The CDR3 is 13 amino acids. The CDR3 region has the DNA TGTGCCAGCAGCTTAGTAGGGGGAAACGAGCAGTACTTC. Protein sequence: CASSLVGGNEQYF.

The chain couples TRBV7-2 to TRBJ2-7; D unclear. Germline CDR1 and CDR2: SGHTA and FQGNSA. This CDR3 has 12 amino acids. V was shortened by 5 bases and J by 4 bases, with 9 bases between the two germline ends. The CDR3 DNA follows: TGTGCCAGCAGCCTGATCGGGTACGAGCAGTACTTC. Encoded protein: CASSLIGYEQYF.

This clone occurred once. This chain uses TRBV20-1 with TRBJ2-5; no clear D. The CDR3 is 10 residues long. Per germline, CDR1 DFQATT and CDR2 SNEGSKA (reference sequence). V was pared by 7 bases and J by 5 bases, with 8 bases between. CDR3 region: CSGVLETQYF. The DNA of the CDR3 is TGCAGTGGTGTCCTGGAGACCCAGTACTTC.

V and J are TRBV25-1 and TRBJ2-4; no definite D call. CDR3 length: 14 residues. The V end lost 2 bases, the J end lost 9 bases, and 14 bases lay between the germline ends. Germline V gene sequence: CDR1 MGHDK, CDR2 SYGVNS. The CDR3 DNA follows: TGTGCCAGCAGTGAAAACGTGAATCTCGGCATTCAGTACTTC. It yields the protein CASSENVNLGIQYF.

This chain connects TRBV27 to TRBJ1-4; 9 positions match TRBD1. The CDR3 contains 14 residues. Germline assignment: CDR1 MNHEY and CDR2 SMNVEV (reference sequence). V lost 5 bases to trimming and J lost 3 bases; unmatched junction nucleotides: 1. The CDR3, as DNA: TGTGCCAGCAGTCGACAGGGGGCTAATGAAAAACTGTTTTTT. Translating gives CASSRQGANEKLFF. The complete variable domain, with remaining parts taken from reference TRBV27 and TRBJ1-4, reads EAQVTQNPRYLITVTGKKLTVTCSQNMNHEYMSWYRQDPGLGLRQIYYSMNVEVTDKGDVPEGYKVSRKEKRNFPLILESPSPNQTSLYFCASSRQGANEKLFFGSGTQLSVL.

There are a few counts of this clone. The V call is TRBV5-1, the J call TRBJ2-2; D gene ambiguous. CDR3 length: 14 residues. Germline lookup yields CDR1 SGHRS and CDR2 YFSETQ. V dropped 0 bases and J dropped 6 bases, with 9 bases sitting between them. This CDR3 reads CASSLGTNSGELFF. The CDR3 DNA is TGCGCCAGCAGCTTGGGTACTAATTCCGGGGAGCTGTTTTTT.

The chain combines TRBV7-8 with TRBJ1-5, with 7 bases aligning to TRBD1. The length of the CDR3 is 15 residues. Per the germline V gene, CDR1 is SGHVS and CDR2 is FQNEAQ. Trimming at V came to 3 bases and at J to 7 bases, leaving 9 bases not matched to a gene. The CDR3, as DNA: TGTGCCAGCAGCTTGGGGAGACAGGGAGGACAGCCCCAGCATTTT. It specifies CASSLGRQGGQPQHF.

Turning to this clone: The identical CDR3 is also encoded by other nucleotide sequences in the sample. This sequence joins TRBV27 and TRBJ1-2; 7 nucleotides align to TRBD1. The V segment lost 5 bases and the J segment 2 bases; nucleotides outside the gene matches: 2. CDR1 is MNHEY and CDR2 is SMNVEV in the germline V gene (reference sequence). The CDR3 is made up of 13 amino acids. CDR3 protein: CASSPQGNYGYTF. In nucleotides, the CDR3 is TGTGCCAGCAGTCCACAGGGGAACTATGGCTACACCTTC.

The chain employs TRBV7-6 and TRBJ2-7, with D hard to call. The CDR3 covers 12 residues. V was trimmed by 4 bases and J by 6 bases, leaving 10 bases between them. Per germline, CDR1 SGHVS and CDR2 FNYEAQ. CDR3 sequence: CASSSTTSEQYF. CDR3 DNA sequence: TGTGCCAGCAGCTCCACTACCTCCGAGCAGTACTTC.

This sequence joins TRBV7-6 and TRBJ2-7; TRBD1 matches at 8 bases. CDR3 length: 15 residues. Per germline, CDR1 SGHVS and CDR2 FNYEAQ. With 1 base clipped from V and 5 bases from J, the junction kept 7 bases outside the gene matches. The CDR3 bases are TGTGCCAGCAGCTTAGTTTCGACAGGGGTCAACGAGCAGTACTTC. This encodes CASSLVSTGVNEQYF.

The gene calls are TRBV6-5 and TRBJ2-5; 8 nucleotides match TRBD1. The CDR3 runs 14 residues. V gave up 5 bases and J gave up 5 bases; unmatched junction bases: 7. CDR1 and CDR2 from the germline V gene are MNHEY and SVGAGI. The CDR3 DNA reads TGTGCCAGCAGTCGACAGGGGTTAAGGGAGACCCAGTACTTC. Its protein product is CASSRQGLRETQYF.

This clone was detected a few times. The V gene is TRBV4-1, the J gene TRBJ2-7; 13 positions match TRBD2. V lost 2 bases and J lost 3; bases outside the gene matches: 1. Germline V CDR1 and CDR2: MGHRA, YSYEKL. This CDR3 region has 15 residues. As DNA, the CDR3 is TGCGCCAGCAGCCAAACTAGCGGGAGGGACTACGAGCAGTACTTC. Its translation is CASSQTSGRDYEQYF.

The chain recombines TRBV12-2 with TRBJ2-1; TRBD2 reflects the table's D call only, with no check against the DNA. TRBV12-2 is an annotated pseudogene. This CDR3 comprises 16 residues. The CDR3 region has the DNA TGTGCAAGTCGCCACCACGGTCTAGCGGGAGTCAATGAGCAGTTCTTC. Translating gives CASRHHGLAGVNEQFF.

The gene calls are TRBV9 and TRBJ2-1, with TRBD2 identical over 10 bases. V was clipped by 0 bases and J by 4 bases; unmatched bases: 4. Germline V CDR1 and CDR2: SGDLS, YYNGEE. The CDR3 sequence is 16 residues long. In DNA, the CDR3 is TGTGCCAGCAGCGTAGAAGCTAGCGGGGGATACAATGAGCAGTTCTTC. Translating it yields CASSVEASGGYNEQFF.

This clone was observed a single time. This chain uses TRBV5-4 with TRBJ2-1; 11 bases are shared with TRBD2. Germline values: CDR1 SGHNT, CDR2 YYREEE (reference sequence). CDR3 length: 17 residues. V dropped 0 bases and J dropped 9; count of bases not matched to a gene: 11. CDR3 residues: CASSLGLAGRAGGEQFF. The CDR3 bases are TGTGCCAGCAGCTTGGGACTAGCGGGACGGGCTGGGGGTGAGCAGTTCTTC. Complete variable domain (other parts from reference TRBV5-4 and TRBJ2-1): ETGVTQSPTHLIKTRGQQVTLRCSSQSGHNTVSWYQQALGQGPQFIFQYYREEENGRGNFPPRFSGLQFPNYSSELNVNALELDDSALYLCASSLGLAGRAGGEQFFGPGTRLTVL.

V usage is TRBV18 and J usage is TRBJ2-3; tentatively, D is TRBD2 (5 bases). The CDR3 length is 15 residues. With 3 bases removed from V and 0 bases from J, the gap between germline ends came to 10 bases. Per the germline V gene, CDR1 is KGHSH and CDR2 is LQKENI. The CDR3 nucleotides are TGTGCCAGCTCACCCGAAGCGGAGAGCACAGATACGCAGTATTTT. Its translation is CASSPEAESTDTQYF.

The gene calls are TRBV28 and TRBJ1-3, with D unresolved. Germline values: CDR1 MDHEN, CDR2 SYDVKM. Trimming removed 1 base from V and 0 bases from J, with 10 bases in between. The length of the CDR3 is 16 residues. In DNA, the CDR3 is TGTGCCAGCAGTTTATCCTCCGGTTCCTCTGGAAACACCATATATTTT. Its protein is CASSLSSGSSGNTIYF.

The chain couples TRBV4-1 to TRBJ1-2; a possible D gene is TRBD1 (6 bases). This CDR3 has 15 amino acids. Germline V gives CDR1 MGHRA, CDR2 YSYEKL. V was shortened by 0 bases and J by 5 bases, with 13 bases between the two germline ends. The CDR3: CASSQDRGQNYGYTF. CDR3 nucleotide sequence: TGCGCCAGCAGCCAAGATCGAGGACAGAATTATGGCTACACCTTC.

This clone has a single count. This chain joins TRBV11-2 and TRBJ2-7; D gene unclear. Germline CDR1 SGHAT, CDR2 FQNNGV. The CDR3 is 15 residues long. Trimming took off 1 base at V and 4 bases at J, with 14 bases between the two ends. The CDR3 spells CASSLGFREKYEQYF. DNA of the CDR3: TGTGCCAGCAGCTTAGGTTTCCGAGAGAAATACGAGCAGTACTTC.

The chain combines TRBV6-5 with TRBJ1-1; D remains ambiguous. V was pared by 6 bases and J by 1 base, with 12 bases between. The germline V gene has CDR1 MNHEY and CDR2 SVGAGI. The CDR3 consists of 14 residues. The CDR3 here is CASRAGERNTEAFF. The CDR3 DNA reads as TGTGCCAGCAGGGCCGGGGAGAGGAACACTGAAGCTTTCTTT.